The 12 T cell receptor beta chains in this list originate from one sample, sequenced in a study of human T cells and chemical hapten exposure listed by TCRdb under 2021. In light of the paper, this sample's time point label describes: pre-sensitization, week 0. The treatment or condition label here, explained by the study, means: therapeutic diphenylcyclopropenone sensitization with weekly scalp DPC. The receptor library was made with RACE. The instrument given in TCRdb is NextSeq 500. Starting from the raw public reads, TCRdb applied fastp trimming at Q25, assembled clones with MiXCR and retained in-frame beta chains. Entries are consolidated by CDR3 protein sequence, retaining the most common genes and DNA. The sample yields about 98,000 distinct CDR3 sequences; approximately 11% were counted once. The ten largest clones add up to about 3% of the sample. The sequences come from whole blood, collected in connection with sensitization to the hapten diphenylcyclopropenone (DPC). The receptors here all came from a woman aged 55-69 years with alopecia areata. Some clones in this sample may be carry-over from other donors' samples.

Points on this clonotype: A much larger clone is a single base away; this may be a read error. V gene TRBV10-2 combines with J gene TRBJ2-7; TRBD2 is a possible D gene (5 bases). The CDR3 length is 12 residues. Per the germline V gene, CDR1 is WSHSY and CDR2 is SAAADI. The CDR3 loop is CASTPSSCEQYF. CDR3 bases: TGCGCCAGCACTCCTAGCTCCTGCGAGCAGTACTTC.

In this sample, this clonotype turned up a few times. The J gene is TRBJ2-3, the V gene TRBV7-9; D unresolved. Germline assignment: CDR1 SEHNR and CDR2 FQNEAQ (reference sequence). The CDR3 has 11 residues. The ends were cut back, 3 bases at V and 5 bases at J, with 3 bases in the middle. The CDR3 here is CASSLLDTQYF. In DNA, the CDR3 is TGTGCCAGCAGCTTGTTAGATACGCAGTATTTT.

The chain recombines TRBV5-1 with TRBJ2-1, with 11 bases identical to TRBD2. Germline CDR1 and CDR2: SGHRS and YFSETQ. V shed 4 bases, J shed 6 bases, and the junction held 9 bases outside the gene matches. CDR3 length equals 16 residues. CDR3 protein: CASSETSGEPLNEQFF. CDR3 nucleotide sequence: TGCGCCAGCAGCGAGACTAGCGGGGAACCTCTCAATGAGCAGTTCTTC. The whole variable domain, remainder taken from reference TRBV5-1 and TRBJ2-1, is KAGVTQTPRYLIKTRGQQVTLSCSPISGHRSVSWYQQTPGQGLQFLFEYFSETQRNKGNFPGRFSGRQFSNSRSEMNVSTLELGDSALYLCASSETSGEPLNEQFFGPGTRLTVL.

This clonotype was recorded many times. This chain joins TRBV15 and TRBJ1-2; no reliable D call. The CDR3 spans 13 residues. Germline V gives CDR1 LNHNV, CDR2 YYDKDF (reference sequence). Trimming shortened V by 0 bases and J by 8 bases, and 10 bases separated the two germline ends. CDR3 nucleotides: TGTGCCACCAGCAGAGATTGGGAGCGCGGCTACACCTTC. This translates into CATSRDWERGYTF.

There are many counts of this clonotype. J is TRBJ1-6 and V is TRBV10-3; 8 nucleotides match TRBD1. Per the germline V gene, CDR1 is ENHRY and CDR2 is SYGVKD. J lost 6 bases, V lost 2 bases, and 12 bases had no gene match. The CDR3 has 18 residues. The CDR3, as DNA: TGTGCCATCAGTGAGACGGGACAGGCGATAGGGGGTAATTCACCCCTCCACTTT. Translation: CAISETGQAIGGNSPLHF.

This clonotype was counted only a few times. The chain uses TRBV12-3 or TRBV12-4 and TRBJ1-5; TRBD1 agrees at 8 bases. The length of the CDR3 is 13 residues. Germline trimming cut 9 bases from V and 3 bases from J; bases unmatched to any gene: 4. CDR3 in amino acids: CASRQGLNQPQHF. CDR3 in DNA: TGTGCCAGTAGACAGGGGCTCAATCAGCCCCAGCATTTT.

This clonotype was seen repeatedly, ten times or more. CDR3 protein: CASSLGQNSNQPQHF. The CDR3, as DNA: TGCGCCAGCAGCTTGGGACAGAACAGCAATCAGCCCCAGCATTTT. The chain is built from TRBV5-1 and TRBJ1-5; tentatively, D is TRBD1 (5 bases). The CDR3 runs 15 residues. Per the germline V gene, CDR1 is SGHRS and CDR2 is YFSETQ. Trimming took off 0 bases at V and 1 base at J, with 8 bases between the two ends.

V gene TRBV6-6 combines with J gene TRBJ2-1; 7 bases agree with TRBD2. Germline V gene lookup returns CDR1 MNHNY and CDR2 SVGAGI (reference sequence). The CDR3 runs to 14 residues. V lost 10 bases, J lost 10 bases, and 16 bases stayed unmatched. The CDR3 sequence: CATTTGTTYWEQFF. The DNA of the CDR3 is TGTGCCACCACCACCGGGACTACATATTGGGAGCAGTTCTTC.

On this clonotype itself: With a much larger clone just one base away, this may be a read error. V gene TRBV18 combines with J gene TRBJ1-4, with a weak D call TRBD1 (6 bases). Germline V gene sequence: CDR1 KGHSH, CDR2 LQKENI. The CDR3 runs 15 residues. Trimming removed 2 bases at V and 8 bases at J, with 15 bases between. This CDR3 reads CASSPGQSRIEKLFF. CDR3 DNA: TGTGCCAGCTCACCAGGACAGAGCCGTATAGAAAAACTGTTTTTT.

The sample holds many counts of this clonotype. The CDR3 bases are TGCAGTGCTAGAATCCGGACAGGAGGGCGACGCAATGAGCAGTTCTTC. Its translation: CSARIRTGGRRNEQFF. The chain uses TRBV20-1 and TRBJ2-1; TRBD1 is a possible D gene (7 bases). The ends were cut back, 2 bases at V and 6 bases at J, with 20 bases in the middle. This CDR3 has 16 residues. CDR1 DFQATT and CDR2 SNEGSKA come from the germline V gene (reference sequence).

There are many counts of this clonotype. The chain uses TRBV7-9 and TRBJ2-3, with no clear D. Per germline, CDR1 SEHNR and CDR2 FQNEAQ (reference sequence). This CDR3 region has 14 residues. V was shortened by 3 bases and J by 1 base, with 8 bases between the two germline ends. The DNA for the CDR3 is TGTGCCAGCAGCTTCTCCGGTGGCACAGATACGCAGTATTTT. It is translated as CASSFSGGTDTQYF.

The V and J genes are TRBV7-2 and TRBJ2-7, with 9 bases fitting TRBD1. The CDR3 sequence is 14 residues long. V shed 5 bases and J 2 bases; nucleotides not matched to a gene: 4. In germline, CDR1 is SGHTA, CDR2 FQGNSA. The CDR3 bases are TGTGCCAGCAGCCCAACAGGGGGCCCCTACGAGCAGTACTTC. Translation gives CASSPTGGPYEQYF.